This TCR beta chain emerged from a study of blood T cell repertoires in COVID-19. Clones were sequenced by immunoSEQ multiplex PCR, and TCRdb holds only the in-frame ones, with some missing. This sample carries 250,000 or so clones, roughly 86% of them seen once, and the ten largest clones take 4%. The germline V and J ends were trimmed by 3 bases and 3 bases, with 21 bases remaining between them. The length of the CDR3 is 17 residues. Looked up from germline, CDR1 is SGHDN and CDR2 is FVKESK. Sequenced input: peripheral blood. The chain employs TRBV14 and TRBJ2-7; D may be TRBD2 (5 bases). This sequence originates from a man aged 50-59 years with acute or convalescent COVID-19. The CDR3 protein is CASSQGRRTLEGYEQYF. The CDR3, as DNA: TGTGCCAGCAGCCAGGGCCGTCGGACTCTCGAAGGCTACGAGCAGTACTTC.